This TCR beta chain stems from a study of blood T cell repertoires in COVID-19. The table came from immunoSEQ multiplex PCR; TCRdb's copy has only in-frame clones and leaves some out. Of some 130,000 clones detected, 65% to 85% appear once; the ten largest clones hold roughly 1.8%. Germline assignment: CDR1 LGHDT and CDR2 YNNKEL (reference sequence). Losses at the gene ends were 4 bases for V and 4 bases for J; bases not matched to a gene: 18. The CDR3 spans 18 residues. This TCR was sampled from an older man with acute or convalescent COVID-19. The specimen was peripheral blood. The chain uses TRBV3-1 (or the pseudogene TRBV3-2) and TRBJ2-5, with 7 bases that match TRBD2. The CDR3 protein is CASSRWAMAGRGVETQYF. The CDR3, as DNA: TGTGCCAGCAGCCGCTGGGCTATGGCAGGGAGGGGAGTAGAGACCCAGTACTTC.